This TCR beta chain was sequenced in a study of shared clonotypes between healthy human individuals. This table comes from immunoSEQ multiplex PCR, and its TCRdb copy is limited to in-frame clones, with some not included. This table holds around 2.5 million clones, roughly 93% found once. The sequence derives from a man between 18 and 29 years old in good health. Some clones in this sample may be carry-over from other donors' samples. The sequenced sample was naive CD4+ T cells from PBMCs. Subset meaning: CD45RA+ positively selected.

The CDR3 region is CATAAGGGTYEQYF. CDR3 coding DNA: TGTGCCACCGCCGCAGGCGGGGGGACCTACGAGCAGTACTTC. The V and J genes are TRBV6-1 and TRBJ2-7; 8 nucleotides line up with TRBD2. Germline CDR1 is MNHNS and CDR2 is SASEGT. V lost 10 bases and J lost 2; bases outside the gene matches: 10. The CDR3 runs 14 residues.